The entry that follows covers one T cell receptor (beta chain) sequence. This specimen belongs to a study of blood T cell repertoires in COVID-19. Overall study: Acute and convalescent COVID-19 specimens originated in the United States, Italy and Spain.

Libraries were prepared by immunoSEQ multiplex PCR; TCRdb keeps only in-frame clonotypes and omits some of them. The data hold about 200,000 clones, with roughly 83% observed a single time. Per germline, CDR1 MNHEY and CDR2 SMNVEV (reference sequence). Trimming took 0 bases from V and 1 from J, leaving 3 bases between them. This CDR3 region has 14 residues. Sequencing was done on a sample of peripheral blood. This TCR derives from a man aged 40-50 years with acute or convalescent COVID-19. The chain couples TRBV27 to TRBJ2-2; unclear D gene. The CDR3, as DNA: TGTGCCAGCAGTTTATCCTGGAACACCGGGGAGCTGTTTTTT. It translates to CASSLSWNTGELFF.